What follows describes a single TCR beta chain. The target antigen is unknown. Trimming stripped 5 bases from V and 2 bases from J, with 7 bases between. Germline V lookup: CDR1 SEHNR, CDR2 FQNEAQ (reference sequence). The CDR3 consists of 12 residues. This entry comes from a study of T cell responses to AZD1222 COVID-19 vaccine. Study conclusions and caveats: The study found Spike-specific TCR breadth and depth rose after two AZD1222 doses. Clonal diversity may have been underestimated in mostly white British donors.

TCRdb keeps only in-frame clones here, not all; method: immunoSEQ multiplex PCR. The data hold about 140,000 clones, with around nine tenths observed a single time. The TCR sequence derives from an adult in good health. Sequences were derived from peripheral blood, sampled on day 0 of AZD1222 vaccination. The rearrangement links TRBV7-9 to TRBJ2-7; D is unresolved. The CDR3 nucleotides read TGTGCCAGCAGCCGAACTACCTACGAGCAGTACTTC. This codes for CASSRTTYEQYF.